Below are 30 T cell receptor beta chains sequenced from a single sample in a study of T cells in Graves' hyperthyroidism and ophthalmopathy. Template material for amplifying TCR beta CDR3 regions consisted of RNA transcripts. With the HTBI primer set, the TCR CDR3 went through a first round of RT-PCR. TCRdb analysed the multiplex PCR reads with MiXCR anew, one entry per CDR3 protein. Seen here are about 700,000 distinct CDR3 sequences, about 14% observed once, and the top ten hold about 9.4%. Sequences were obtained from blood. These receptors came from a woman aged 18-30 years with Graves' hyperthyroidism.

The chain combines TRBV9 with TRBJ1-1, with TRBD1 identical over 7 bases. The CDR3 has 18 residues. Germline lookup yields CDR1 SGDLS and CDR2 YYNGEE. V shed 3 bases, J shed 6 bases, and the junction held 20 bases outside the gene matches. CDR3 bases: TGTGCCAGCAGCGCCTCTCGACAGGGACCCCCAAGGCCCCCTGAAGCTTTCTTT. Protein sequence: CASSASRQGPPRPPEAFF.

This clonotype was seen a handful of times. The CDR3 spells CSATGLAEQFF. CDR3 nucleotides: TGCAGCGCTACTGGGCTGGCTGAGCAGTTCTTC. This sequence joins TRBV29-1 and TRBJ2-1; no reliable D call. Germline-derived CDR1 and CDR2 are SQVTM and ANQGSEA. Trimming cost V 7 bases and J 9 bases, with 13 bases left between them. This CDR3 has 11 amino acids.

This clonotype was detected ten times or more. The rearrangement links TRBV2 to TRBJ2-7; 8 nucleotides line up with TRBD1. The J segment lost 4 bases and the V segment lost 6 bases, leaving 2 bases of the junction unmatched. Germline loops: CDR1 SNHLY, CDR2 FYNNEI. The CDR3 extends over 12 amino acids. The CDR3 region is CASRDRVYEQYF. CDR3 sequence (DNA): TGTGCCAGCAGGGACAGGGTATACGAGCAGTACTTC.

J is TRBJ2-6 and V is TRBV9; D possibly corresponds to TRBD2 (5 bases). The CDR3 runs 16 residues. Trimming cost V 4 bases and J 5 bases, with 16 bases left between them. CDR1 is SGDLS and CDR2 is YYNGEE in the germline V gene. The CDR3 nucleotides are TGTGCCAGCAGCACCCGAACTAGTATCAGGGCCAACGTCCTGACTTTC. Amino acid sequence: CASSTRTSIRANVLTF.

The J gene is TRBJ2-7, the V gene TRBV20-1; 14 positions match TRBD2. The V gene end was trimmed by 0 bases and the J gene end by 0 bases; junction bases not matched to a gene: 7. Germline V gene sequence: CDR1 DFQATT, CDR2 SNEGSKA (reference sequence). This CDR3 is 18 amino acids long. CDR3 nucleotide sequence: TGCAGTGCTAGAGATCTAGGACTAGCGGGAGGAACCTCCTACGAGCAGTACTTC. Residues: CSARDLGLAGGTSYEQYF.

The rearrangement uses TRBV6-4 and TRBJ2-3; D call uncertain. From germline, CDR1 is MRHNA and CDR2 SNTAGT. This CDR3 has 13 amino acids. Trimming left V 5 bases short and J 4 bases short, with 10 bases between. CDR3 sequence: CASSNTWSDTQYF. CDR3 DNA sequence: TGTGCCAGCAGTAATACCTGGTCAGATACGCAGTATTTT.

The chain uses TRBV7-6 and TRBJ2-5, with 9 bases fitting TRBD2. Germline V CDR1 and CDR2: SGHVS, FNYEAQ. The CDR3 is 15 residues long. Germline trimming cut 2 bases from V and 0 bases from J; bases unmatched to any gene: 1. CDR3 DNA: TGTGCCAGCAGCTTATCTAGCGGGGACCAAGAGACCCAGTACTTC. Residues: CASSLSSGDQETQYF.

This clonotype was counted many times. CDR3 nucleotide sequence: TGTGCCAGCAGTCCGACTAGCGGAGGGCTCACAGATACGCAGTATTTT. Translating gives CASSPTSGGLTDTQYF. This chain uses TRBV28 with TRBJ2-3; 9 bases are shared with TRBD2. Germline-derived CDR1 and CDR2 are MDHEN and SYDVKM. The V segment lost 5 bases and the J segment 2 bases; nucleotides outside the gene matches: 8. This CDR3 is built from 16 residues.

The chain recombines TRBV2 with TRBJ2-1; no firm D call. This CDR3 spans 14 amino acids. Deletions cut 6 bases from V and 0 bases from J, with 9 bases between. Germline CDR1 SNHLY, CDR2 FYNNEI. CDR3 residues: CASSARSSYNEQFF. For the CDR3, the DNA is TGTGCCAGCAGCGCTAGAAGCTCCTACAATGAGCAGTTCTTC.

The genes are TRBV29-1 and TRBJ2-3; D is possibly TRBD2 (5 bases). Germline values: CDR1 SQVTM, CDR2 ANQGSEA. The CDR3 has 13 residues. Trimming took off 7 bases at V and 2 bases at J, with 13 bases between the two ends. In DNA, the CDR3 is TGCAGCGCCGGACTTACCATCACAGATACGCAGTATTTT. The encoded protein is CSAGLTITDTQYF.

This clonotype showed up many times. The rearrangement joins TRBV3-1 to TRBJ1-1; no reliable D call. V was cut by 4 bases and J by 1 base, with 7 bases left in between. Per the germline V gene, CDR1 is LGHDT and CDR2 is YNNKEL (reference sequence). This CDR3 has 13 residues. CDR3 DNA sequence: TGTGCCAGCAGCCCGGTCCCGAACACTGAAGCTTTCTTT. Translated: CASSPVPNTEAFF. The full variable domain, completed using reference TRBV3-1 and TRBJ1-1, is DTAVSQTPKYLVTQMGNDKSIKCEQNLGHDTMYWYKQDSKKFLKIMFSYNNKELIINETVPNRFSPKSPDKAHLNLHINSLELGDSAVYFCASSPVPNTEAFFGQGTRLTVV.

This clonotype was counted between two and nine times. This rearrangement joins TRBV3-1 to TRBJ2-7, with no clear D. This CDR3 is 14 amino acids long. Trimming removed 1 base from V and 7 bases from J, with 14 bases in between. The germline V gene encodes CDR1 LGHDT and CDR2 YNNKEL (reference sequence). CDR3 residues: CASSQVSFGAEQYF. The CDR3 nucleotides read TGTGCCAGCAGCCAAGTTTCTTTTGGAGCTGAGCAGTACTTC.

This clonotype appeared many times. The gene calls are TRBV6-6 and TRBJ1-2; D possibly corresponds to TRBD1 (5 bases). CDR1 and CDR2 from the germline V gene are MNHNY and SVGAGI (reference sequence). The CDR3 is made up of 14 amino acids. V lost 0 bases and J lost 2, with 7 bases in between. The CDR3 bases are TGTGCCAGCAGTTACTCGGAGGGGAACTATGGCTACACCTTC. Translation gives CASSYSEGNYGYTF.

This clonotype was seen at least ten times. The genes are TRBV27 and TRBJ1-1; 7 nucleotides match TRBD1. The trim removed 5 bases at V and 7 bases at J, leaving 7 bases unmatched. CDR1 is MNHEY and CDR2 is SMNVEV in the germline V gene (reference sequence). The CDR3 totals 13 residues. For the CDR3, the DNA is TGTGCCAGCAGTAGCTGGGACAGCCTTGAAGCTTTCTTT. Its protein is CASSSWDSLEAFF.

This clonotype has just a few counts. CDR3 bases: TGTGCCTCGAAACAGGGGGCTGACAATGAGCAGTTCTTC. Its translation is CASKQGADNEQFF. The V gene is TRBV6-2 or TRBV6-3, the J gene TRBJ2-1; the match to TRBD1 covers 9 bases. This CDR3 region has 13 residues. CDR1 and CDR2 from the germline V gene are MNHEY and SVGEGT. V lost 11 bases to trimming and J lost 5 bases; unmatched junction nucleotides: 7.

This clonotype was recorded at least ten times. The J gene is TRBJ2-5, the V gene TRBV3-1; 10 positions agree with TRBD1. The germline gives CDR1 LGHDT, CDR2 YNNKEL (reference sequence). The CDR3 is made up of 15 amino acids. V dropped 5 bases and J dropped 3; count of bases not matched to a gene: 6. CDR3 loop: CASSCPGTGEETQYF. DNA for the CDR3: TGTGCCAGCAGCTGCCCCGGGACAGGGGAAGAGACCCAGTACTTC.

There are many counts of this clonotype. This chain joins TRBV12-3 or TRBV12-4 and TRBJ2-2, with no clear D. V lost 8 bases and J 1 base, leaving 11 bases between the germline ends. There are 14 residues in the CDR3. The CDR3 is CASSPIQNTGELFF. In DNA, the CDR3 is TGTGCCAGCTCCCCGATCCAGAACACCGGGGAGCTGTTTTTT.

As regards this clonotype: This may stem from a read error, because a much larger clone lies one nucleotide away. The chain uses TRBV6-2 or TRBV6-3 and TRBJ1-5, with unresolved D. Per germline, CDR1 MNHEY and CDR2 SVGEGT. Between the trimmed V and J ends, which lost 3 bases and 1 base, there was a span of 7 bases. This CDR3 contains 14 residues. The CDR3 loop reads CASSYGKSNQPQHF. CDR3 nucleotide sequence: TGTGCCAGCAGTTATGGCAAGAGCAATCAGCCCCAGCATTTT.

The CDR3 DNA reads as TGTGCCAGTAGGGCCGGGACAGGGGGCGGCTATGGCTACACCTTC. Translating gives CASRAGTGGGYGYTF. The gene calls are TRBV19 and TRBJ1-2; 12 nucleotides line up with TRBD1. Germline CDR1 LNHDA, CDR2 SQIVND (reference sequence). J lost 4 bases, V lost 6 bases, and 6 bases had no gene match. This CDR3 is built from 15 residues.

This chain uses TRBV10-3 with TRBJ2-7; 9 bases are shared with TRBD2. Germline-derived CDR1 and CDR2 are ENHRY and SYGVKD. This CDR3 has 17 residues. V shed 0 bases and J 3 bases; nucleotides not matched to a gene: 9. CDR3 amino acids: CAISESGVAGENYEQYF. The CDR3 region has the DNA TGTGCCATCAGTGAGTCCGGGGTAGCGGGAGAAAACTACGAGCAGTACTTC.

In the case of this clonotype: Being one base from a much bigger clone, this may be a read error. The J gene is TRBJ2-2, the V gene TRBV6-5; D not resolved. Per germline, CDR1 MNHEY and CDR2 SVGAGI. V was trimmed by 0 bases and J by 7 bases, leaving 3 bases between them. The CDR3 loop spans 12 amino acids. The chain's CDR3 is CASSYSDGELFF. Written as DNA, the CDR3 is TGTGCCAGCAGTTACTCGGACGGGGAGCTGTTTTTT.

The chain joins TRBV6-1 to TRBJ2-7; D is ambiguous. This CDR3 has 14 residues. V lost 5 bases to trimming and J lost 0 bases, with 11 bases between them. The germline V gene encodes CDR1 MNHNS and CDR2 SASEGT. This chain's CDR3 is CASSPRPSSYEQYF. The CDR3 DNA sequence: TGTGCCAGCAGTCCAAGGCCAAGCTCCTACGAGCAGTACTTC.

In this sample, this clonotype turned up a few times. V is TRBV19 and J is TRBJ1-5; no clear D. CDR1 is LNHDA, CDR2 SQIVND, per germline (reference sequence). Between the trimmed V and J ends, which lost 5 bases and 3 bases, there was a span of 8 bases. The CDR3 covers 13 residues. CDR3 nucleotides: TGTGCCAGTAGTTTCCAGGACAATCAGCCCCAGCATTTT. This sequence encodes CASSFQDNQPQHF.

The sample holds a few counts of this clonotype. The gene calls are TRBV28 and TRBJ1-5; 7 bases fit TRBD1. V dropped 5 bases and J dropped 11; count of bases not matched to a gene: 12. CDR1 and CDR2 (germline): MDHEN, SYDVKM. This CDR3 contains 14 residues. The CDR3, as DNA: TGTGCCAGCAGTCGGATGACAGGGAATGTAGCCCAGCATTTT. This gives the protein CASSRMTGNVAQHF.

This clonotype was recorded a few times. A much larger clone lies one base from this, so it may be a read error. The chain employs TRBV20-1 and TRBJ2-2; D may correspond to TRBD1 or TRBD2 (5 bases each). The V end was cut by 5 bases, the J end by 0 bases, with 19 bases between. The CDR3 has 17 amino acids. From germline, CDR1 is DFQATT and CDR2 SNEGSKA (reference sequence). CDR3: CSASRGRRASNTGELFF. CDR3 nucleotides: TGCAGTGCTTCGAGGGGAAGGAGAGCCTCGAACACCGGGGAGCTGTTTTTT.

The chain recombines TRBV15 with TRBJ2-5, with 10 bases identical to TRBD2. J gave up 2 bases and V 3 bases, and 12 bases lay outside the gene matches. Germline lookup yields CDR1 LNHNV and CDR2 YYDKDF (reference sequence). This CDR3 has 18 amino acids. CDR3 region: CATSSSRLAGDKQETQYF. The CDR3 bases are TGTGCCACCAGCAGTTCCCGACTAGCGGGCGACAAACAAGAGACCCAGTACTTC.

This clonotype was seen ten or more times. V gene TRBV20-1 combines with J gene TRBJ1-2, with TRBD1 as a possible D gene (5 bases). Germline CDR1 and CDR2: DFQATT and SNEGSKA (reference sequence). The V and J ends lost 1 base and 2 bases respectively, with 17 bases between them. The CDR3 runs to 16 residues. The CDR3 is CSARAGSKGRNYGYTF. CDR3 nucleotide sequence: TGCAGTGCTAGAGCAGGGTCTAAGGGGCGAAACTATGGCTACACCTTC.

The table lists this clonotype with many counts. In DNA form, the CDR3 reads TGTGCCAGCAGCATAGAAGGAGGGGGCGCGGGCACAGATACGCAGTATTTT. It encodes CASSIEGGGAGTDTQYF. The rearrangement links TRBV7-8 to TRBJ2-3; D might be TRBD1 (7 bases). CDR1 is SGHVS, CDR2 FQNEAQ, per germline. The CDR3 sequence is 17 residues long. Trimming cost V 5 bases and J 1 base, with 19 bases left between them.

This chain joins TRBV6-2 or TRBV6-3 and TRBJ2-2, with a possible D match to TRBD1 (6 bases). The CDR3 runs to 16 residues. V was shortened by 6 bases and J by 2 bases, with 16 bases between the two germline ends. Germline V gene lookup returns CDR1 MNHEY and CDR2 SVGEGT. The CDR3 DNA sequence: TGTGCCAGCAGCCTCGGACAGACCCGAAACACCGGGGAGCTGTTTTTT. Encoded protein: CASSLGQTRNTGELFF.

The chain has TRBV27 and TRBJ2-3, with a weak D call TRBD2 (5 bases). The CDR3 totals 12 residues. Germline assignment: CDR1 MNHEY and CDR2 SMNVEV (reference sequence). The V gene lost 4 bases and the J gene lost 6 bases, with 8 bases spanning the gap. As DNA, the CDR3 is TGTGCCAGCAGTTCCGGGGAGGATACGCAGTATTTT. Encoded protein: CASSSGEDTQYF.